These 18 T cell receptor beta chains were all obtained from the same sample, sequenced in a study of CD8 T cells in Susac syndrome. When the RNA was reverse transcribed, random hexamers were used with an input of about 0.45 to 1 ug. TCRdb re-called the immunoSEQ multiplex PCR reads through MiXCR, storing one row per CDR3 protein. Of roughly 190,000 distinct CDR3 sequences listed, 90% to 95% were seen once; the top ten hold approximately 0.1%. Sequencing used CD4+ T cells from PBMCs. Every receptor here comes from a human donor in good health.

The V gene is TRBV19, the J gene TRBJ2-1, with 7 bases that match TRBD2. The CDR3 has 16 amino acids. Germline V gene lookup returns CDR1 LNHDA and CDR2 SQIVND (reference sequence). V dropped 6 bases and J dropped 0; count of bases not matched to a gene: 8. The CDR3 protein is CASRPLAESSYNEQFF. The CDR3 DNA is TGTGCCAGTAGGCCGCTAGCGGAAAGCTCCTACAATGAGCAGTTCTTC.

The CDR3 here is CASSSWTVRQYF. CDR3 bases: TGTGCCAGCAGTTCATGGACAGTAAGGCAGTATTTT. This chain links TRBV28 with TRBJ2-3; TRBD1 is a possible D gene (6 bases). The V end was cut by 4 bases, the J end by 11 bases, with 13 bases between. Germline loops: CDR1 MDHEN, CDR2 SYDVKM. CDR3 size: 12 residues.

The chain couples TRBV30 to TRBJ2-3; 8 bases align to TRBD1. Germline CDR1 reads GTSNPN; CDR2 reads SVGIG (reference sequence). V gave up 5 bases and J gave up 6 bases; unmatched junction bases: 7. The CDR3 has 13 amino acids. The CDR3 here is CAWRQGPIDTQYF. The CDR3 DNA sequence: TGTGCCTGGCGACAGGGGCCGATCGATACGCAGTATTTT.

CDR3 in DNA: TGTGCCAGCAGCCAAGAGACCAGGATTAGCACAGATACGCAGTATTTT. Translating it yields CASSQETRISTDTQYF. The chain joins TRBV4-2 to TRBJ2-3; D is undetermined. V was cut by 0 bases and J by 0 bases, with 10 bases left in between. The CDR3 totals 16 residues. Germline V gives CDR1 LGHNA, CDR2 YNFKEQ.

The chain recombines TRBV11-1 with TRBJ2-2; D might be TRBD1 (6 bases). Trimming took off 5 bases at V and 4 bases at J, with 14 bases between the two ends. There are 15 residues in the CDR3. CDR1 and CDR2 (germline): SGHAT, FQDESV (reference sequence). CDR3 in DNA: TGTGCCAGCAGCCCTCTGATCAGGGGCACCGGGGAGCTGTTTTTT. The encoded protein is CASSPLIRGTGELFF. Together with reference TRBV11-1 and TRBJ2-2, the CDR3 gives the full variable domain: EAEVAQSPRYKITEKSQAVAFWCDPISGHATLYWYRQILGQGPELLVQFQDESVVDDSQLPKDRFSAERLKGVDSTLKIQPAELGDSAMYLCASSPLIRGTGELFFGEGSRLTVL.

V gene TRBV23-1 combines with J gene TRBJ2-6; D is uncertain. TRBV23-1 is recorded as an ORF, its role being uncertain. The CDR3 loop spans 14 amino acids. V lost 4 bases and J lost 7, with 11 bases in between. Here the CDR3 reads CASSRTMRANVLTF. The CDR3 DNA reads as TGCGCCAGCAGTCGAACGATGAGAGCCAACGTCCTGACTTTC.

The chain combines TRBV29-1 with TRBJ1-3, with a tentative D call TRBD1 (5 bases). V gave up 4 bases and J gave up 7 bases, with 8 bases separating them. CDR3 size: 11 residues. Germline V gene lookup returns CDR1 SQVTM and CDR2 ANQGSEA. The CDR3 loop reads CSVVWGNTIYF. CDR3 nucleotide sequence: TGCAGCGTTGTCTGGGGCAACACCATATATTTT.

In its sample, this clonotype was seen a few times. The chain's CDR3 is CASSLAGGRSNEQFF. The DNA for the CDR3 is TGTGCCAGCAGCTTAGCGGGGGGTCGCTCGAATGAGCAGTTCTTC. The rearrangement uses TRBV7-2 and TRBJ2-1; D possibly corresponds to TRBD2 (6 bases). Germline lookup yields CDR1 SGHTA and CDR2 FQGNSA. CDR3 length equals 15 residues. The germline V and J ends were trimmed by 0 bases and 7 bases, with 13 bases remaining between them.

This chain links TRBV29-1 with TRBJ1-1; TRBD1 matches at 7 bases. This CDR3 spans 13 amino acids. Trimming cost V 6 bases and J 0 bases; bases outside gene matches: 4. Germline V lookup: CDR1 SQVTM, CDR2 ANQGSEA. The CDR3 DNA reads TGCAGCGTGGGGGGGACAGTGAACACTGAAGCTTTCTTT. Its protein is CSVGGTVNTEAFF.

V gene TRBV28 combines with J gene TRBJ1-5, with 8 bases lining up with TRBD1. Germline CDR1 reads MDHEN; CDR2 reads SYDVKM. J was trimmed by 14 bases and V by 3 bases; bases with no gene match: 12. This CDR3 contains 14 residues. The CDR3 reads CASSFRDRGRVEHF. CDR3 in DNA: TGTGCCAGCAGTTTCCGAGACAGGGGCCGCGTAGAGCATTTT.

This clonotype showed up just once. The chain combines TRBV7-8 with TRBJ2-5, with D perhaps TRBD1 (6 bases). Germline CDR1 SGHVS, CDR2 FQNEAQ. The CDR3 consists of 14 residues. Trimming removed 5 bases at V and 5 bases at J, with 15 bases between. The CDR3 sequence: CASSTRQDEETQYF. The CDR3, as DNA: TGTGCCAGCAGCACCCGACAGGACGAGGAGACCCAGTACTTC.

The V gene is TRBV20-1, the J gene TRBJ2-7; D is perhaps TRBD1 or TRBD2 (5 bases each). The CDR3 length is 13 residues. V lost 4 bases and J lost 2, with 12 bases in between. Germline CDR1 is DFQATT and CDR2 is SNEGSKA (reference sequence). The CDR3 here is CSATGKGPYEQYF. CDR3 coding DNA: TGCAGTGCTACCGGAAAGGGACCCTACGAGCAGTACTTC.

This clonotype was seen only once. CDR3 coding DNA: TGTGCCAGCAGTCTAATAGGGGGCGGACAGCCCCAGCATTTT. Translation gives CASSLIGGGQPQHF. This chain connects TRBV7-2 to TRBJ1-5; 7 positions match TRBD1. This CDR3 comprises 14 residues. V was pared by 6 bases and J by 7 bases, with 9 bases of the junction left unmatched. CDR1 and CDR2 (germline): SGHTA, FQGNSA.

The V and J genes are TRBV28 and TRBJ1-4; the D gene is possibly TRBD1 (5 bases). The length of the CDR3 is 14 residues. CDR1 is MDHEN, CDR2 SYDVKM, per germline. V gave up 4 bases and J gave up 6 bases, with 12 bases separating them. CDR3 DNA: TGTGCCAGCAGTTACCGGGGGAGGTATGAAAAACTGTTTTTT. As protein: CASSYRGRYEKLFF.

The chain joins TRBV29-1 to TRBJ1-5, with D possibly matching TRBD1 (6 bases). V gave up 7 bases and J gave up 0 bases, with 13 bases separating them. Germline assignment: CDR1 SQVTM and CDR2 ANQGSEA. This CDR3 region has 14 residues. CDR3 nucleotides: TGCAGCGCTCGGGACACCCATAGCAATCAGCCCCAGCATTTT. Translation gives CSARDTHSNQPQHF.

The chain couples TRBV29-1 to TRBJ1-4; TRBD1 matches 8 bases. This CDR3 spans 14 amino acids. V lost 7 bases and J lost 13; bases outside the gene matches: 17. Per germline, CDR1 SQVTM and CDR2 ANQGSEA. CDR3 DNA: TGCAGCGCCGAGGCAGGGGGCCCCTCATACGGACTGTTTTTT. Protein sequence: CSAEAGGPSYGLFF.

The CDR3 nucleotides are TGTGCCAGCAGCTTTGACAGGATCACTGAAGCTTTCTTT. Its protein is CASSFDRITEAFF. The rearrangement joins TRBV7-9 to TRBJ1-1; D is perhaps TRBD1 (6 bases). V was pared by 3 bases and J by 4 bases, with 9 bases between. The CDR3 has 13 amino acids. Germline V gene sequence: CDR1 SEHNR, CDR2 FQNEAQ (reference sequence).

The J gene is TRBJ2-2, the V gene TRBV27; 16 nucleotides align to TRBD2. This CDR3 contains 17 residues. Trimming cost V 4 bases and J 5 bases; bases outside gene matches: 4. Germline V gene lookup returns CDR1 MNHEY and CDR2 SMNVEV (reference sequence). The CDR3, as DNA: TGTGCCAGCAGTTCGGGACTAGCGGGGGGGCGGACCGGGGAGCTGTTTTTT. Translation: CASSSGLAGGRTGELFF.